This TCR beta chain was sequenced in a study of cytomegalovirus exposure and HLA in healthy donors. Study outcomes and limitations: Most of the CMV-associated TCR beta chains (in a later analysis) appeared to be HLA-restricted.

The PCR used 60 Vbeta and 13 Jbeta primers. This table comes from immunoSEQ multiplex PCR, and its TCRdb copy is limited to in-frame clones, with some not included. This sample has 110,000 to 150,000 clones; approximately 80% occur once, and the top ten carry under 5%. The germline V and J ends were trimmed by 6 bases and 2 bases, with 14 bases remaining between them. CDR3 length equals 14 residues. CDR1 is LNHDA and CDR2 is SQIVND in the germline V gene (reference sequence). Turning to this clone: Its matching antigen is unknown.

The J gene is TRBJ2-7, the V gene TRBV19; D is perhaps TRBD1 (5 bases). Sequenced sample: PBMCs. This sequence was found in a middle-aged man in good health and CMV-seronegative. The DNA of the CDR3 is TGTGCCAGTAGAGGACATCCGCCTACCTACGAGCAGTACTTC. Amino acid sequence: CASRGHPPTYEQYF.